The source of this T cell receptor (beta chain) is a study of shared clonotypes between healthy human individuals. Repertoires were generated with immunoSEQ multiplex PCR, while TCRdb's copy carries only in-frame clones and drops some. The sample holds some 550,000 clones, around 97% seen once. The length of the CDR3 is 11 residues. Trimming removed 3 bases at V and 3 bases at J, with 6 bases between. CDR1 and CDR2 (germline): DFQATT, SNEGSKA (reference sequence). The V and J genes are TRBV20-1 and TRBJ2-7; D not resolved. The sequence was obtained from a woman aged 25 to 39 in good health. The specimen sequenced was naive CD4+ T cells sorted from blood. Subset noted: CD45RA+ positively selected. The CDR3 sequence: CSASRIYEQYF. The CDR3 DNA reads as TGCAGTGCTAGCCGCATCTACGAGCAGTACTTC.